This passage covers 15 T cell receptor beta chains from one sample sequenced in a study of shared T cell receptors in the human thymus. Data came from immunoSEQ multiplex PCR; TCRdb stores just in-frame clones and leaves some out. The table includes 720,000 or so clones, approximately 85% detected once. This sample was shared with a second study, whose subject was human thymus T cells.

Source material: thymocytes. These receptors all stem from a girl less than two years old with a congenital heart defect.

CDR3 in DNA: TGCGCCAGCAGCTTGGGTGGGTCTAGTGGCTACACCTTC. Protein: CASSLGGSSGYTF. V usage is TRBV5-1 and J usage is TRBJ1-2; D is ambiguous. The CDR3 contains 13 residues. Trimming took 0 bases from V and 7 from J, leaving 10 bases between them. In germline, CDR1 is SGHRS, CDR2 YFSETQ.

V and J are TRBV6-4 and TRBJ2-2; no clear D. Germline lookup yields CDR1 MRHNA and CDR2 SNTAGT. The ends were cut back, 6 bases at V and 8 bases at J, with 16 bases in the middle. The CDR3 is made up of 14 amino acids. The CDR3 region is CASREYEELGELFF. The CDR3 DNA reads TGTGCCAGCAGGGAATATGAGGAGTTAGGGGAGCTGTTTTTT.

J is TRBJ2-3 and V is TRBV6-1, with D possibly TRBD1 on 6 matching bases. Germline V lookup: CDR1 MNHNS, CDR2 SASEGT. The CDR3 consists of 18 residues. V lost 2 bases to trimming and J lost 2 bases, with 20 bases between them. The DNA for the CDR3 is TGTGCCAGCAGTGAATATTTGGGCAGGGGCCCCCACACAGATACGCAGTATTTT. It translates to CASSEYLGRGPHTDTQYF.

The rearrangement links TRBV19 to TRBJ2-2; TRBD2 aligns across 9 bases. With V trimmed by 2 bases and J by 7 bases, 14 bases remained unmatched. The CDR3 totals 18 residues. Germline-derived CDR1 and CDR2 are LNHDA and SQIVND (reference sequence). CDR3 amino acids: CASSINVLAGGLGGELFF. CDR3 DNA sequence: TGTGCCAGTAGTATAAACGTCCTGGCGGGGGGGCTTGGCGGGGAGCTGTTTTTT.

This clone was observed once. The chain carries TRBV6-1 and TRBJ1-5; D is ambiguous. Looked up from germline, CDR1 is MNHNS and CDR2 is SASEGT. V dropped 1 base and J dropped 4 bases, with 17 bases sitting between them. This CDR3 spans 17 amino acids. The DNA for the CDR3 is TGTGCCAGCAGTGAAGGCCGCGAGGCCGGCTCTAATCAGCCCCAGCATTTT. Translating gives CASSEGREAGSNQPQHF.

This rearrangement joins TRBV2 to TRBJ1-1, with D hard to call. The germline V gene encodes CDR1 SNHLY and CDR2 FYNNEI. There are 14 residues in the CDR3. The V end lost 6 bases, the J end lost 6 bases, and 17 bases lay between the germline ends. The CDR3: CASSEPGRGAEAFF. CDR3 nucleotide sequence: TGTGCCAGCAGCGAGCCGGGTCGAGGCGCTGAAGCTTTCTTT.

V and J are TRBV2 and TRBJ2-5; weak D call: TRBD1 (9 bases). Deletions cut 4 bases from V and 5 bases from J, with 17 bases between. From germline, CDR1 is SNHLY and CDR2 FYNNEI. This CDR3 region has 15 residues. CDR3 region: CASSVTGGGGETQYF. CDR3 DNA: TGTGCCAGCAGTGTTACAGGGGGCGGGGGGGAGACCCAGTACTTC.

The rearrangement joins TRBV11-2 to TRBJ2-6; possible D gene TRBD1, 6 bases. CDR1 and CDR2 from the germline V gene are SGHAT and FQNNGV. Trimming left V 5 bases short and J 0 bases short, with 14 bases between. CDR3 length: 17 amino acids. The CDR3 reads CASSPGHLSSGANVLTF. In nucleotides, the CDR3 is TGTGCCAGCAGCCCGGGACACCTGAGCTCTGGGGCCAACGTCCTGACTTTC.

The chain is built from TRBV29-1 and TRBJ1-5; the match to TRBD1 covers 9 bases. CDR1 is SQVTM, CDR2 ANQGSEA, per germline. V was clipped by 7 bases and J by 7 bases; unmatched bases: 5. The CDR3 extends over 12 amino acids. Here the CDR3 reads CSGGTGIQPQHF. The CDR3 region has the DNA TGCAGCGGGGGGACAGGGATCCAGCCCCAGCATTTT.

The chain has TRBV5-8 and TRBJ2-1; 11 bases agree with TRBD2. Germline V gene lookup returns CDR1 SGHTS and CDR2 YDEGEE. CDR3 length: 19 residues. Unmatched junction bases numbered 14, after V lost 3 bases and J lost 3 bases. CDR3: CASSSQPTASGGFYNEQFF. For the CDR3, the DNA is TGTGCCAGCAGCTCACAACCCACGGCTAGCGGGGGGTTCTACAATGAGCAGTTCTTC. The complete variable domain, with remaining parts taken from reference TRBV5-8 and TRBJ2-1, reads EAGVTQSPTHLIKTRGQQATLRCSPISGHTSVYWYQQALGLGLQFLLWYDEGEERNRGNFPPRFSGRQFPNYSSELNVNALELEDSALYLCASSSQPTASGGFYNEQFFGPGTRLTVL.

The rearrangement links TRBV6-1 to TRBJ1-5; D is ambiguous. CDR1 is MNHNS and CDR2 is SASEGT in the germline V gene. Trimming stripped 5 bases from V and 7 bases from J, with 15 bases between. This CDR3 region has 14 residues. The CDR3 nucleotides read TGTGCCAGCAGTAGCGTTCCTAGAGGGCAGCCCCAGCATTTT. As protein: CASSSVPRGQPQHF.

There are a few counts of this clone. At one end the junction does not follow the germline gene, possibly because of a read error. The V call is TRBV7-7, the J call TRBJ2-1; 8 bases agree with TRBD2. CDR1 is SSHAT and CDR2 is FNYEAQ in the germline V gene (reference sequence). This CDR3 comprises 16 residues. DNA for the CDR3: TGTGCTAGCAGCTTAGCTCACGAGCGGGGGCACAATGAGCAGTTCTTC. As protein: CASSLAHERGHNEQFF.

This chain connects TRBV20-1 to TRBJ2-3, with D hard to call. V dropped 6 bases and J dropped 14 bases, with 12 bases sitting between them. Germline V gives CDR1 DFQATT, CDR2 SNEGSKA (reference sequence). The CDR3 contains 9 residues. The CDR3 region is CSAPPVRYF. CDR3 in DNA: TGCAGTGCCCCTCCCGTGCGGTATTTT.

This rearrangement joins TRBV5-1 to TRBJ2-2; 12 nucleotides agree with TRBD1. The CDR3 has 17 residues. V lost 0 bases, J lost 7 bases, and 7 bases stayed unmatched. Germline CDR1 is SGHRS and CDR2 is YFSETQ. CDR3 DNA: TGCGCCAGCAGCTTGGCTCGGGACAGGGGGCACGGCGGGGAGCTGTTTTTT. Its protein is CASSLARDRGHGGELFF.

The V and J genes are TRBV7-3 and TRBJ1-1, with D unresolved. Germline V gene data show CDR1 as SGHTA and CDR2 as FQGTGA. V was cut by 3 bases and J by 0 bases, with 8 bases left in between. The CDR3 runs 14 residues. CDR3 nucleotides: TGTGCCAGCAGCTTCGGGGTGATGAACACTGAAGCTTTCTTT. It specifies CASSFGVMNTEAFF.